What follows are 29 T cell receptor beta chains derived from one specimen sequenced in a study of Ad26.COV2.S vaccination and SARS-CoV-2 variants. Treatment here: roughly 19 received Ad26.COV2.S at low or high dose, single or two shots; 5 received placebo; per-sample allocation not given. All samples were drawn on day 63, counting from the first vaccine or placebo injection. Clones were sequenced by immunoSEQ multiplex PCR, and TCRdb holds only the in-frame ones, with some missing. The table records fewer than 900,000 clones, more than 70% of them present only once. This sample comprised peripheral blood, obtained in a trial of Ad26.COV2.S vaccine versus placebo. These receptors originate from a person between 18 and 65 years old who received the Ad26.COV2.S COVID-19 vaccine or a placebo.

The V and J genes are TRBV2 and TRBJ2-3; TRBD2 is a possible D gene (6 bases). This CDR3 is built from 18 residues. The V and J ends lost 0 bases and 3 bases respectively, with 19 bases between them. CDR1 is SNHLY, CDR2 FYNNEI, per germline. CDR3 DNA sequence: TGTGCCAGCAGTGAAGCCCCCGGAGCGGGTCCCTGGACAGATACGCAGTATTTT. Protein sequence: CASSEAPGAGPWTDTQYF.

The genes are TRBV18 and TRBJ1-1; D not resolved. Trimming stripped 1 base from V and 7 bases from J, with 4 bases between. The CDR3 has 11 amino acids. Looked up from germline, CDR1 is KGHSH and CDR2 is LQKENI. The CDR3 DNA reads TGTGCCAGCTCACCACAGGTTGAAGCTTTCTTT. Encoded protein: CASSPQVEAFF.

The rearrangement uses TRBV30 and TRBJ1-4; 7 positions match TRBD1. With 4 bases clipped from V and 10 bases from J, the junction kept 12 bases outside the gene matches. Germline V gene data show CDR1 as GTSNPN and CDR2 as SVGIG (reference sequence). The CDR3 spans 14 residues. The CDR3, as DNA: TGTGCCTGGACTCAGGGGGGCCTCGGGGGAAAACTGTTTTTT. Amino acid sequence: CAWTQGGLGGKLFF.

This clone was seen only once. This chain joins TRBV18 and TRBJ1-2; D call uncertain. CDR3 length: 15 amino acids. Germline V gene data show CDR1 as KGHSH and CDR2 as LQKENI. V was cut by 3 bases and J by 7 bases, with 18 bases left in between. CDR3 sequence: CASSPNAGPPRGYTF. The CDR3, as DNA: TGTGCCAGCTCACCGAATGCTGGCCCTCCCCGTGGCTACACCTTC.

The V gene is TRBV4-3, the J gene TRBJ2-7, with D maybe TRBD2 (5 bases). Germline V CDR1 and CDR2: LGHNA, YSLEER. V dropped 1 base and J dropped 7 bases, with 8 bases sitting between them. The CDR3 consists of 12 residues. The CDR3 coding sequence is TGCGCCAGCAGCCAAGGGCGGGCGGAGCAGTACTTC. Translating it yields CASSQGRAEQYF.

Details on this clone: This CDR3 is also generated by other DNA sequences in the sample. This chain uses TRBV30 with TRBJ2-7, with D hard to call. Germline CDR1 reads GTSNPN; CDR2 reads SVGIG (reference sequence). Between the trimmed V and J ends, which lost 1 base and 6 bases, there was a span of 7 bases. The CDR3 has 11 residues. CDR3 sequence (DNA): TGTGCCTGGAGTGCCCGCGTCGAGCAGTACTTC. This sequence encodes CAWSARVEQYF.

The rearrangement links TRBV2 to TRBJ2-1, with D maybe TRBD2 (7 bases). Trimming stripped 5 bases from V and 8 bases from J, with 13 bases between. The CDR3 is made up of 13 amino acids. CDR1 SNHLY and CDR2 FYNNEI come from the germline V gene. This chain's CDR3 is CASSPRGADEQFF. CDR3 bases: TGTGCCAGCAGTCCCCGGGGGGCCGATGAGCAGTTCTTC.

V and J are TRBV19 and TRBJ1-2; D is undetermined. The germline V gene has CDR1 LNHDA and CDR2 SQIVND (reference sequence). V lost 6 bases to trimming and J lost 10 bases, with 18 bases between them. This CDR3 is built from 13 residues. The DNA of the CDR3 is TGTGCCAGTAGGACCGGGGTCCTCACGGACTACACCTTC. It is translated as CASRTGVLTDYTF.

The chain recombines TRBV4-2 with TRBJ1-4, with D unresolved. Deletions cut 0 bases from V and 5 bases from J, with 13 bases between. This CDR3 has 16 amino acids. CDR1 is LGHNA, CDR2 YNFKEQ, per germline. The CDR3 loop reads CASSQDQWYSNEKLFF. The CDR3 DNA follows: TGTGCCAGCAGCCAAGATCAGTGGTATTCAAATGAAAAACTGTTTTTT.

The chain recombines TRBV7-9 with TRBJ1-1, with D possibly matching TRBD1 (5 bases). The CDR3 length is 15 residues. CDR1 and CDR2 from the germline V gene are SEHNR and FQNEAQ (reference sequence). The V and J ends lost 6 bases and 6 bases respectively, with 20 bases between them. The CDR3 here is CASSPGTLLGAEAFF. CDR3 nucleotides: TGTGCCAGCAGTCCCGGGACCCTCCTTGGGGCTGAAGCTTTCTTT. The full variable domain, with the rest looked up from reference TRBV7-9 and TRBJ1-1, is DTGVSQNPRHKITKRGQNVTFRCDPISEHNRLYWYRQTLGQGPEFLTYFQNEAQLEKSRLLSDRFSAERPKGSFSTLEIQRTEQGDSAMYLCASSPGTLLGAEAFFGQGTRLTVV.

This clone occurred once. CDR3 in amino acids: CASSLWGNSPLHF. CDR3 DNA sequence: TGTGCCAGCAGCTTGTGGGGAAATTCACCCCTCCACTTT. V is TRBV11-2 and J is TRBJ1-6; D unclear. The CDR3 has 13 residues. Germline V gives CDR1 SGHAT, CDR2 FQNNGV. V lost 3 bases to trimming and J lost 7 bases, with 7 bases between them.

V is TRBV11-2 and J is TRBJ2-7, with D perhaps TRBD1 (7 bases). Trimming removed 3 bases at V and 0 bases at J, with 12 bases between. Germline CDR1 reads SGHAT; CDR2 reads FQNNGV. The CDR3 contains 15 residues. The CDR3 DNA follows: TGTGCCAGCAGCTTCGGCAGGGGGGCCTCCTACGAGCAGTACTTC. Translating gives CASSFGRGASYEQYF.

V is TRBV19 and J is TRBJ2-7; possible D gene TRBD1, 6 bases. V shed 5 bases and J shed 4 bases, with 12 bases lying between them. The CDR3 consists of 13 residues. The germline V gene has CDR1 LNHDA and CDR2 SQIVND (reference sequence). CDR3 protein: CASSLRDTYEQYF. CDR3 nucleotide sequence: TGTGCCAGTAGTCTGAGGGACACTTACGAGCAGTACTTC.

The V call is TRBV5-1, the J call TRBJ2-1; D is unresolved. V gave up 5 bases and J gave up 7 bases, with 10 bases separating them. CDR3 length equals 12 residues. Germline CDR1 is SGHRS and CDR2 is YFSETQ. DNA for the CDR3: TGCGCCAGCAGTCCGGGTAGAAATGAGCAGTTCTTC. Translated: CASSPGRNEQFF.

The CDR3: CASSSRTVSSYNEQFF. The CDR3 DNA follows: TGTGCCAGCAGTTCTCGGACTGTTAGCTCCTACAATGAGCAGTTCTTC. The rearrangement joins TRBV27 to TRBJ2-1; TRBD2 is a possible D gene (5 bases). V shed 4 bases and J shed 0 bases, with 13 bases lying between them. From germline, CDR1 is MNHEY and CDR2 SMNVEV (reference sequence). The CDR3 covers 16 residues.

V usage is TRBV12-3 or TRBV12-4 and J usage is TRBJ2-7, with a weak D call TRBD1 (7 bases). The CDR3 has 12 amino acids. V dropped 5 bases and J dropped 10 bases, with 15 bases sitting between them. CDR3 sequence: CASSITGDSQYF. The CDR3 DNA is TGTGCCAGCAGTATTACAGGGGACTCTCAGTACTTC.

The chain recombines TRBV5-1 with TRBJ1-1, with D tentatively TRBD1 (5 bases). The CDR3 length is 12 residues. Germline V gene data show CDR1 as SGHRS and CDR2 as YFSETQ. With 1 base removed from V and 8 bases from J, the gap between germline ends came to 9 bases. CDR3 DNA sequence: TGCGCCAGCAGCTTGTGGGGACGAGAAGCTTTCTTT. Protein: CASSLWGREAFF.

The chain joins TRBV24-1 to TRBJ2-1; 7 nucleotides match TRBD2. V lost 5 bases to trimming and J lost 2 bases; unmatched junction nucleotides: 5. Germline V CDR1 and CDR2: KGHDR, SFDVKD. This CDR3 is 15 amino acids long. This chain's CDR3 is CATSASGPTYNEQFF. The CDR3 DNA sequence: TGTGCCACCAGTGCTAGCGGCCCCACCTACAATGAGCAGTTCTTC.

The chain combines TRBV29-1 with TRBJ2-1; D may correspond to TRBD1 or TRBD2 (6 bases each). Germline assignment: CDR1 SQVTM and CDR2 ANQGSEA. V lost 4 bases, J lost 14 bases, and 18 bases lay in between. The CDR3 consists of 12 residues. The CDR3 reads CSVVMNREVKFF. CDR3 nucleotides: TGCAGCGTTGTGATGAACAGGGAGGTGAAGTTCTTC.

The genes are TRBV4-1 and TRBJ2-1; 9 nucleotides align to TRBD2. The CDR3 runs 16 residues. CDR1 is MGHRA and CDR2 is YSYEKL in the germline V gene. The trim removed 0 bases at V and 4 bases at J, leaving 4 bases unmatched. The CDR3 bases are TGCGCCAGCAGCCAAGATGGCCTAGCGGGGTACAATGAGCAGTTCTTC. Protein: CASSQDGLAGYNEQFF.

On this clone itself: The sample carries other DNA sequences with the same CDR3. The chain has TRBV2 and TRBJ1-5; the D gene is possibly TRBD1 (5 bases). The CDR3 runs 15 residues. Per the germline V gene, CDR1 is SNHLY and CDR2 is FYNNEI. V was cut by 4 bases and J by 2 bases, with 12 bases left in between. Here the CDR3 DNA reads TGTGCCAGCAGTGTGGAAGGGGCGGGCAATCAGCCCCAGCATTTT. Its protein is CASSVEGAGNQPQHF.

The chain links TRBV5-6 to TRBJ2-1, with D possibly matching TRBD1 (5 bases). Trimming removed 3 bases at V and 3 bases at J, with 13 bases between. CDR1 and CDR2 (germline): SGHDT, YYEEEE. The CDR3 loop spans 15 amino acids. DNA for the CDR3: TGTGCCAGCAGCTATAAGCAGGGCCGCTACAATGAGCAGTTCTTC. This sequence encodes CASSYKQGRYNEQFF.

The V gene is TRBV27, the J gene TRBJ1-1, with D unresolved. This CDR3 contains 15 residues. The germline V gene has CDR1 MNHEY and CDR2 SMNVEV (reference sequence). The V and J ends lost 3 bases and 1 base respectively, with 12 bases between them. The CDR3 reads CASSLAGITNTEAFF. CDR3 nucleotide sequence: TGTGCCAGCAGTTTGGCAGGTATTACGAACACTGAAGCTTTCTTT.

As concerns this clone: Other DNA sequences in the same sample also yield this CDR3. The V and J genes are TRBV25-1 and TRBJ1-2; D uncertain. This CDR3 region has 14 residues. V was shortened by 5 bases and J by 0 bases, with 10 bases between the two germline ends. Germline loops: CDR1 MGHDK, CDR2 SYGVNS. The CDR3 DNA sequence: TGTGCCAGCAGTCCCTCCGGGACTAACTATGGCTACACCTTC. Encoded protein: CASSPSGTNYGYTF.

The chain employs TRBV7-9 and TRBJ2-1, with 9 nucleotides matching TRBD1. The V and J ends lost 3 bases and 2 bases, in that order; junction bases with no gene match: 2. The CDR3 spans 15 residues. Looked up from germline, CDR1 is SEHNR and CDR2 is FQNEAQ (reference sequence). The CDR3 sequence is CASSFDRGTYNEQFF. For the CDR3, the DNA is TGTGCCAGCAGCTTCGACAGGGGGACCTACAATGAGCAGTTCTTC.

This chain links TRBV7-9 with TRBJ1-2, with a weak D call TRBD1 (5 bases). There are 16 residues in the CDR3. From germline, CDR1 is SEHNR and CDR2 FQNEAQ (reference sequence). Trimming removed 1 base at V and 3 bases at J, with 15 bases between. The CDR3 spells CASSLGPGLSHYGYTF. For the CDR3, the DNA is TGTGCCAGCAGCTTAGGCCCAGGGCTGAGTCACTATGGCTACACCTTC.

The CDR3 here is CASSPWGAEQPQHF. CDR3 DNA sequence: TGTGCCAGTAGTCCGTGGGGGGCCGAGCAGCCCCAGCATTTT. The V call is TRBV19, the J call TRBJ1-5, with D tentatively TRBD1 (6 bases). The CDR3 extends over 14 amino acids. CDR1 is LNHDA, CDR2 SQIVND, per germline (reference sequence). V lost 5 bases, J lost 7 bases, and 15 bases lay in between.

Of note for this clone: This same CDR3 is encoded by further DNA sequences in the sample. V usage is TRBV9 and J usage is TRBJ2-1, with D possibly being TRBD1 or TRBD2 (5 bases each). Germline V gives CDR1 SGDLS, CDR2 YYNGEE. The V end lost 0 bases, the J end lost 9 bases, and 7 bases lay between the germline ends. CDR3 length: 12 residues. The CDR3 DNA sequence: TGTGCCAGCAGCGTAGTTGGGGGTGAGCAGTTCTTC. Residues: CASSVVGGEQFF.

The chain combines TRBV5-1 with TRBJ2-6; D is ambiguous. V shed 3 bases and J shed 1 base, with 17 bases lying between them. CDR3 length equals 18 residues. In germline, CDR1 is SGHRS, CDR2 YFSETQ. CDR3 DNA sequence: TGCGCCAGCAGCTCCTACAATGGTGTGGGGTCTGGGGCCAACGTCCTGACTTTC. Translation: CASSSYNGVGSGANVLTF. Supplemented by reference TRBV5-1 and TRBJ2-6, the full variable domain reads KAGVTQTPRYLIKTRGQQVTLSCSPISGHRSVSWYQQTPGQGLQFLFEYFSETQRNKGNFPGRFSGRQFSNSRSEMNVSTLELGDSALYLCASSSYNGVGSGANVLTFGAGSRLTVL.